Here is one TCR beta chain with its context. Its antigen is unknown. Profiled with immunoSEQ multiplex PCR; TCRdb holds only in-frame clones, not every one. The repertoire holds approximately 160,000 clones, with approximately 91% as singletons. The sample originates from a study of cytotoxic CD8 clonotypes in ibrutinib-treated CLL. Whole-study results and caveats: At the start, clonality exceeded age-matched healthy donors and followed circulating CD8+ T-cell counts. Contraction or stability on treatment was seen for public clonotypes, which were uncommon. Elevated clonality accompanied ibrutinib response, with a return toward baseline values at progression.

Cryopreserved PBMCs were the source of approximately 2 micrograms of genomic DNA, which went to TCR beta libraries. CDR1 and CDR2 (germline): SGHDN, FVKESK. This CDR3 contains 16 residues. V lost 3 bases and J 0 bases, leaving 14 bases between the germline ends. The chain couples TRBV14 to TRBJ1-1, with no clear D. The clonotype comes from a human donor with chronic lymphocytic leukemia. The specimen comprised PBMCs, sampled at disease progression, from a patient treated with ibrutinib. CDR3 DNA sequence: TGTGCCAGCAGCCACATACAGAAACTTATGAACACTGAAGCTTTCTTT. Encoded protein: CASSHIQKLMNTEAFF.